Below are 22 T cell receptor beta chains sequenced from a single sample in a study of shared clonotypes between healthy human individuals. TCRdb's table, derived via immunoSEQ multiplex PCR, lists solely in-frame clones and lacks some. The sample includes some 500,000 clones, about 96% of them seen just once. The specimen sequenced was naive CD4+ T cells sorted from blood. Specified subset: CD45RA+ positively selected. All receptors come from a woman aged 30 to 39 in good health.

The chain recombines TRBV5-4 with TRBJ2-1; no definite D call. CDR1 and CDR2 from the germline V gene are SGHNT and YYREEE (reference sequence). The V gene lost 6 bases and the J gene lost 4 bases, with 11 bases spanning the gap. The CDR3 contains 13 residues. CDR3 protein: CASNSPQYNEQFF. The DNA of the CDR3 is TGTGCCAGCAATAGTCCGCAGTACAATGAGCAGTTCTTC.

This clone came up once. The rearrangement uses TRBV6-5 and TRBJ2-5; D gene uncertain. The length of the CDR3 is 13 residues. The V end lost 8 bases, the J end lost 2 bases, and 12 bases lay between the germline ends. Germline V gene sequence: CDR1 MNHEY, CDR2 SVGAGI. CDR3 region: CASGLQQQETQYF. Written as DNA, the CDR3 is TGTGCCAGCGGTCTACAGCAACAAGAGACCCAGTACTTC.

The CDR3 DNA reads TGTGCCATCAGCGGGACAGGGGCAGATCAGCCCCAGCATTTT. Residues: CAISGTGADQPQHF. J is TRBJ1-5 and V is TRBV10-3, with 10 bases that match TRBD1. This CDR3 comprises 14 residues. V lost 6 bases and J lost 5; bases outside the gene matches: 4. CDR1 ENHRY and CDR2 SYGVKD come from the germline V gene.

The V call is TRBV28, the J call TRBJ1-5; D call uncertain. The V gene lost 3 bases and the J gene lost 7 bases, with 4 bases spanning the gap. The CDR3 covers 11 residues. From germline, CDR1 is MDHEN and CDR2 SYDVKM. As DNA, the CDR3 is TGTGCCAGCAGTTTCACACAGCCCCAGCATTTT. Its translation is CASSFTQPQHF.

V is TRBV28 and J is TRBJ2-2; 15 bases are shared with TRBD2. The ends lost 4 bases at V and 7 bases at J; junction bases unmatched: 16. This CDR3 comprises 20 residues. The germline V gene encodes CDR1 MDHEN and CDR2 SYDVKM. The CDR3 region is CASSSASGLAGGLHGGELFF. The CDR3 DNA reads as TGTGCCAGCAGTTCCGCCTCGGGACTAGCGGGAGGCCTTCATGGCGGGGAGCTGTTTTTT.

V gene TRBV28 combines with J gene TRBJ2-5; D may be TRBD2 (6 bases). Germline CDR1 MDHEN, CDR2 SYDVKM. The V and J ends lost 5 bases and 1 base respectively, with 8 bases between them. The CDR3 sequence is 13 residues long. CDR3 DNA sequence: TGTGCCAGCAGTCGTAGCGGCCAAGAGACCCAGTACTTC. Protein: CASSRSGQETQYF.

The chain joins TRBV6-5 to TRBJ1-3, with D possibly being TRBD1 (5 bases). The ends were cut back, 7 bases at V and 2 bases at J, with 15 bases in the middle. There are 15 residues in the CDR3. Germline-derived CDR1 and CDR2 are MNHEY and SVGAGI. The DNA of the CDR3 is TGTGCCAGCACCAAGGGGACGGCCCCTGGAAACACCATATATTTT. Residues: CASTKGTAPGNTIYF.

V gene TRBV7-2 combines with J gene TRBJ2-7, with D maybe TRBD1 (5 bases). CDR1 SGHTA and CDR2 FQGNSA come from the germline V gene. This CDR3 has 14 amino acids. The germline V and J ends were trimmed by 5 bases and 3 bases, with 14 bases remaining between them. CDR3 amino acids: CASSQESRVYEQYF. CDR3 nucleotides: TGTGCCAGCAGCCAGGAAAGCAGGGTCTACGAGCAGTACTTC.

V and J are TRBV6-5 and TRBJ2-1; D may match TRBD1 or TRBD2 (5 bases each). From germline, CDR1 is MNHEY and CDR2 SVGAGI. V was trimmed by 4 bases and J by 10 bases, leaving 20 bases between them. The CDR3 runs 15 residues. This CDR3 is CASSLPGTGVGEQFF. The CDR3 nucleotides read TGTGCCAGCAGTTTACCCGGGACGGGCGTTGGGGAGCAGTTCTTC.

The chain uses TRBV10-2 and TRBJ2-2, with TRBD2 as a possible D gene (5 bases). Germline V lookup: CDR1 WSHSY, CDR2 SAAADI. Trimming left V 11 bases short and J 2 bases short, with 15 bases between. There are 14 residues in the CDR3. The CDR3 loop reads CAGRIGPNTGELFF. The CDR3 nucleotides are TGCGCCGGGAGAATAGGGCCAAACACCGGGGAGCTGTTTTTT.

CDR3 coding DNA: TGTGCCACTAATAGCGGGAGGGTGAGAGATACGCAGTATTTT. Amino acids: CATNSGRVRDTQYF. The chain carries TRBV15 and TRBJ2-3; the match to TRBD2 covers 11 bases. The CDR3 runs 14 residues. Germline V gene sequence: CDR1 LNHNV, CDR2 YYDKDF (reference sequence). Trimming removed 9 bases from V and 5 bases from J; junction bases left unmatched: 7.

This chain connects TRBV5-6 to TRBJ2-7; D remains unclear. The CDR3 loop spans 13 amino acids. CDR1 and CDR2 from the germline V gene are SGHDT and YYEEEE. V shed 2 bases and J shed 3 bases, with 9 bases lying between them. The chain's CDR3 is CASSLGRYYEQYF. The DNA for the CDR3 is TGTGCCAGCAGCTTAGGCAGGTACTACGAGCAGTACTTC.

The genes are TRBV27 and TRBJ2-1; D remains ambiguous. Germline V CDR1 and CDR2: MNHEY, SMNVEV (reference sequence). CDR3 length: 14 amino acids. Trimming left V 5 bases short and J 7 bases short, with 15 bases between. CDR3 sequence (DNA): TGTGCCAGCAGTCTCATGGTTGCGACGAATGAGCAGTTCTTC. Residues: CASSLMVATNEQFF.

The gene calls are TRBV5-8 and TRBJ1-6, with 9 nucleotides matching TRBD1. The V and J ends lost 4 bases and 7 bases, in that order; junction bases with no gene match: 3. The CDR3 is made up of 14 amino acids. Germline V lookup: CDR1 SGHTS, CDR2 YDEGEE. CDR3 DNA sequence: TGTGCCAGCAGCCCGGACAGGGGAAATTCACCCCTCCACTTT. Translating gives CASSPDRGNSPLHF.

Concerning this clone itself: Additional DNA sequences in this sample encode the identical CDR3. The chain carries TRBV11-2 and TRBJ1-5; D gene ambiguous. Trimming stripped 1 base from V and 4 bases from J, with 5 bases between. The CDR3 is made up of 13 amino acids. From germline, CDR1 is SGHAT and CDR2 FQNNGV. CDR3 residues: CASSLAGNQPQHF. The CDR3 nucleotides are TGTGCCAGCAGCTTAGCCGGTAATCAGCCCCAGCATTTT.

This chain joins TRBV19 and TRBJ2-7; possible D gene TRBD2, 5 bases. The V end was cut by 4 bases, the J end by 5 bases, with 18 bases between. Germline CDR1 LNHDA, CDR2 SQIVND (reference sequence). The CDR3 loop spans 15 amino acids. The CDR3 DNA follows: TGTGCCAGTAGTAAGTGGGGAGTAGCTCTCGACGAGCAGTACTTC. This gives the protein CASSKWGVALDEQYF.

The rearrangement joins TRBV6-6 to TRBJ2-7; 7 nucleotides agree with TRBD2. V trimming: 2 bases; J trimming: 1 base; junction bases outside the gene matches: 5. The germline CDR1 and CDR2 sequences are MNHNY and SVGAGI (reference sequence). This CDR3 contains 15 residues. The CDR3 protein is CASSYGREASYEQYF. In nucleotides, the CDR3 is TGTGCCAGCAGTTACGGTCGGGAGGCGTCCTACGAGCAGTACTTC.

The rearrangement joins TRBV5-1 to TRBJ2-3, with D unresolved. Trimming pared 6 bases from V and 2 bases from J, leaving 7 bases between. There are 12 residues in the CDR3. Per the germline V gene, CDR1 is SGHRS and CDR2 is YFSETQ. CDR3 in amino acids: CASTHNTDTQYF. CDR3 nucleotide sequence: TGCGCCAGCACACACAACACAGATACGCAGTATTTT.

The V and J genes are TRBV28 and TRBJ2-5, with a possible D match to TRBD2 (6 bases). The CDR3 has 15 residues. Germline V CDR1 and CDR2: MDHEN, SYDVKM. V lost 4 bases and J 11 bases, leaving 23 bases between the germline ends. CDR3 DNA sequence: TGTGCCAGCAGTTCCCTTCTGGACTCCCCCCGGGAGCAGTACTTC. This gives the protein CASSSLLDSPREQYF.

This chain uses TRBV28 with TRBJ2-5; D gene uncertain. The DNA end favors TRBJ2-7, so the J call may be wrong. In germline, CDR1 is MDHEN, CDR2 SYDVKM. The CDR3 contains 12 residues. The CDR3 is CASSVWGGEQYF. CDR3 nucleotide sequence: TGTGCCAGCAGTGTTTGGGGTGGCGAGCAGTACTTC.

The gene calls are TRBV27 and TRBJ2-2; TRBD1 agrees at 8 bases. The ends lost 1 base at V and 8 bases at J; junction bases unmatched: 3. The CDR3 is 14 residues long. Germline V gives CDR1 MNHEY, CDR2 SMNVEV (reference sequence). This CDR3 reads CASSLFRGRGELFF. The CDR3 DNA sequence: TGTGCCAGCAGTTTATTCAGGGGGCGAGGGGAGCTGTTTTTT.

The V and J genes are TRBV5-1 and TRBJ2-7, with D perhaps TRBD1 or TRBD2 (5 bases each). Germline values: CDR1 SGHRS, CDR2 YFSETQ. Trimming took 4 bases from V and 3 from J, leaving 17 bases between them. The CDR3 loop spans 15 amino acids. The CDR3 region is CASSRTGQSYYEQYF. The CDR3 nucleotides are TGCGCCAGCAGCCGGACGGGGCAATCATACTACGAGCAGTACTTC.